This T cell receptor beta chain is from a study of beta chain features in type 1 diabetes. Investigators reverse transcribed all isolated RNA, so they sequenced expressed TCRB transcripts. Each sample of naive, central memory or regulatory T cells had, on average, about 3.57 million reads. Here immunoSEQ multiplex PCR was the method, and the copy in TCRdb shows in-frame clones only, minus some. This sample yields 430,000 or so clones, of which around 10% are seen a single time; approximately 0.05% belongs to the top ten. The CDR3 sequence is 14 residues long. V lost 3 bases, J lost 6 bases, and 12 bases lay in between. Germline assignment: CDR1 SEHNR and CDR2 FQNEAQ (reference sequence).

The material sequenced was naive CD4+ T cells from blood. The rearrangement links TRBV7-9 to TRBJ2-1; perhaps TRBD1 as D (5 bases). The TCR was taken from a woman between 18 and 30 years old in good health. The CDR3 loop is CASSFIVRANEQFF. CDR3 in DNA: TGTGCCAGCAGCTTCATAGTCAGGGCCAATGAGCAGTTCTTC.